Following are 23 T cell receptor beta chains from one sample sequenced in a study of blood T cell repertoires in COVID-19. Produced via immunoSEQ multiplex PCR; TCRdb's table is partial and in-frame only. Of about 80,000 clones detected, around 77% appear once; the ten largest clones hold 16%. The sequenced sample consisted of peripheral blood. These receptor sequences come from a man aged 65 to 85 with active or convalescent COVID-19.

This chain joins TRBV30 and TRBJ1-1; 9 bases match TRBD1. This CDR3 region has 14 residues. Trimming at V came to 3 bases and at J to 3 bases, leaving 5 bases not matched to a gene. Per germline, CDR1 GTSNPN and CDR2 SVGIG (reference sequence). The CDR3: CAWRRTGAYTEAFF. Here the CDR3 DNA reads TGTGCCTGGAGAAGGACAGGGGCGTACACTGAAGCTTTCTTT. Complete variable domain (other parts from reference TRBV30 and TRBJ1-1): SQTIHQWPATLVQPVGSPLSLECTVEGTSNPNLYWYRQAAGRGLQLLFYSVGIGQISSEVPQNLSASRPQDRQFILSSKKLLLSDSGFYLCAWRRTGAYTEAFFGQGTRLTVV.

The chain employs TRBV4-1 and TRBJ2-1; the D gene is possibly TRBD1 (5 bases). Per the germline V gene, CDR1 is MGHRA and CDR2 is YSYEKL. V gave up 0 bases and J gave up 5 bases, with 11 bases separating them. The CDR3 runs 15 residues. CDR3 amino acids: CASSQDYDRNNEQFF. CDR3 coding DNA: TGCGCCAGCAGCCAAGACTACGACAGAAACAATGAGCAGTTCTTC.

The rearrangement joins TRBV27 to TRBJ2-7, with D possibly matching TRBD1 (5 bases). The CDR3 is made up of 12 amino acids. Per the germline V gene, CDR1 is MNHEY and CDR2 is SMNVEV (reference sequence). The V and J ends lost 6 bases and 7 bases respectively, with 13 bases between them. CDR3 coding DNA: TGTGCCAGCAGCTTTCCTGGGGCTGAGCAGTACTTC. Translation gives CASSFPGAEQYF.

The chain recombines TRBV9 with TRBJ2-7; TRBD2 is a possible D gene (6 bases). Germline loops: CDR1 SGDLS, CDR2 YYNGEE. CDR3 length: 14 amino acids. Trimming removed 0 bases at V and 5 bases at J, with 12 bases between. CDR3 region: CASSVGQGGDEQYF. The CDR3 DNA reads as TGTGCCAGCAGCGTAGGTCAGGGAGGCGACGAGCAGTACTTC.

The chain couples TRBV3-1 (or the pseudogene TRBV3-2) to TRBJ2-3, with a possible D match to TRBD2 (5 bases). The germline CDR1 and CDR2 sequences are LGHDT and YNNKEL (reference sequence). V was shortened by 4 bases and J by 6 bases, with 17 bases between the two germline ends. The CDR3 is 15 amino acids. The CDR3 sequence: CASSPRRAPGDTQYF. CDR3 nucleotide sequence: TGTGCCAGCAGCCCCAGGCGGGCGCCCGGGGATACGCAGTATTTT.

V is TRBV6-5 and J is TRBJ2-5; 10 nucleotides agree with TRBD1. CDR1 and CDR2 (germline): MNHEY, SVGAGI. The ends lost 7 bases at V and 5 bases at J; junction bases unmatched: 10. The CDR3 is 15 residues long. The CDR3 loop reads CASTSPDRGTETQYF. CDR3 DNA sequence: TGTGCCAGCACCTCCCCGGACAGGGGGACTGAGACCCAGTACTTC.

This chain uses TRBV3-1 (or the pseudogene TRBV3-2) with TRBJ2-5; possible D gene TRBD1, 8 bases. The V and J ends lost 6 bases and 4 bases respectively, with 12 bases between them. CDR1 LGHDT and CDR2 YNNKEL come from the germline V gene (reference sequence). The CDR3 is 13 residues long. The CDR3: CASSHRGGETQYF. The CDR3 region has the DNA TGTGCCAGCAGTCACAGGGGGGGAGAGACCCAGTACTTC.

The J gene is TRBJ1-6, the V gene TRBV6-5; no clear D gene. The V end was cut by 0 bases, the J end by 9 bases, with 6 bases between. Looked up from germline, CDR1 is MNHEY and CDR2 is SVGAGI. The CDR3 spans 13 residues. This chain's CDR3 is CASSYSSRSPLHF. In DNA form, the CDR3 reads TGTGCCAGCAGTTACTCCTCTCGTTCACCCCTCCACTTT.

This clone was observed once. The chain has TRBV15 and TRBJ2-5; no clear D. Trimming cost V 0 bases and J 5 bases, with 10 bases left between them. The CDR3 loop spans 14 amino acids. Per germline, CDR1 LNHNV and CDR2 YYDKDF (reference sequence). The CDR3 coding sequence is TGTGCCACCAGCAGAGATCGGGTTCTGGAGACCCAGTACTTC. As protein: CATSRDRVLETQYF. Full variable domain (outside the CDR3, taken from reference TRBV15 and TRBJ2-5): DAMVIQNPRYQVTQFGKPVTLSCSQTLNHNVMYWYQQKSSQAPKLLFHYYDKDFNNEADTPDNFQSRRPNTSFCFLDIRSPGLGDTAMYLCATSRDRVLETQYFGPGTRLLVL.

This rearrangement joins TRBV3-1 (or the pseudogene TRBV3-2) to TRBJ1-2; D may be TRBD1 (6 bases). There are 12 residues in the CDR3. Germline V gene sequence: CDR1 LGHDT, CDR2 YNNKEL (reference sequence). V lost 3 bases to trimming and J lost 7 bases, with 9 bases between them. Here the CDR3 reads CASSHTGSGYTF. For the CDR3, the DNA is TGTGCCAGCAGCCATACAGGGAGTGGCTACACCTTC.

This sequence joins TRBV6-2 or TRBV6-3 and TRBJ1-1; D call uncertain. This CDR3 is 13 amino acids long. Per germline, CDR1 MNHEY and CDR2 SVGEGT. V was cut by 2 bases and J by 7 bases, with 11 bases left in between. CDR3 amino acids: CASSYTSTGEAFF. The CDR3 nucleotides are TGTGCCAGCAGTTACACTTCGACGGGTGAAGCTTTCTTT.

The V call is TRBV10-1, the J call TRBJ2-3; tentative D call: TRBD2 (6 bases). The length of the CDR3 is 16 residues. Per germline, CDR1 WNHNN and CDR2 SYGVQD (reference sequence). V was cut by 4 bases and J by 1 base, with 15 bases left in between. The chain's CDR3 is CASSASLSSGTDTQYF. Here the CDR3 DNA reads TGCGCCAGCAGTGCAAGTTTGTCTAGCGGCACAGATACGCAGTATTTT.

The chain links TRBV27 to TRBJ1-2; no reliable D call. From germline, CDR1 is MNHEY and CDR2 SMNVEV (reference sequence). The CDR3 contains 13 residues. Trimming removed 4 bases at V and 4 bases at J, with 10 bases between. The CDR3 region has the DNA TGTGCCAGCAGTTGGGCCCAATCCTATGGCTACACCTTC. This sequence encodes CASSWAQSYGYTF.

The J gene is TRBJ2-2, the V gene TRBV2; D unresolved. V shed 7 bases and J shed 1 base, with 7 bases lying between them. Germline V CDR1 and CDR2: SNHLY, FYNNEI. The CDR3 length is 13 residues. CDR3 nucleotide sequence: TGTGCCAGCAATCGTCGGAACACCGGGGAGCTGTTTTTT. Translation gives CASNRRNTGELFF.

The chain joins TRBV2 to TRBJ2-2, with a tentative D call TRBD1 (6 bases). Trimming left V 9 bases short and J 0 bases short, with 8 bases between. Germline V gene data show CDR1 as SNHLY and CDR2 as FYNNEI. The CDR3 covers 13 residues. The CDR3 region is CARQGTNTGELFF. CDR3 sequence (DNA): TGTGCCAGACAGGGTACGAACACCGGGGAGCTGTTTTTT.

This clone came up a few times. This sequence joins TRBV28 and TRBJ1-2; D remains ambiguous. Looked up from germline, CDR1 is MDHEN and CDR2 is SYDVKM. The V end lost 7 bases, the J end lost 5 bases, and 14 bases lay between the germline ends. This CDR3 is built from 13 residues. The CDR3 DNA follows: TGTGCCAGCATTAAAATCGGGGAGTATGGCTACACCTTC. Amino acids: CASIKIGEYGYTF.

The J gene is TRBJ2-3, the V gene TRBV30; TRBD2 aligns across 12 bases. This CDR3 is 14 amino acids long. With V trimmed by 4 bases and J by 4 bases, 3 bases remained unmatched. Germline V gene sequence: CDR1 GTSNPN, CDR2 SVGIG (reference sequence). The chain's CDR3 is CAWKWTSGADTQYF. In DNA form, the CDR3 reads TGTGCCTGGAAATGGACTAGCGGGGCAGATACGCAGTATTTT.

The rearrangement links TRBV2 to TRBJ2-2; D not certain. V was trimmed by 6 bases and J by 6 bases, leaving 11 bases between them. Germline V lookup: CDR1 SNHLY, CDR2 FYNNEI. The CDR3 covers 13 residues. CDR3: CASRSQQSGELFF. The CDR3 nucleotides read TGTGCCAGCAGGTCTCAACAGTCCGGGGAGCTGTTTTTT. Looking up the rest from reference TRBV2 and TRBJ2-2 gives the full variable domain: EPEVTQTPSHQVTQMGQEVILRCVPISNHLYFYWYRQILGQKVEFLVSFYNNEISEKSEIFDDQFSVERPDGSNFTLKIRSTKLEDSAMYFCASRSQQSGELFFGEGSRLTVL.

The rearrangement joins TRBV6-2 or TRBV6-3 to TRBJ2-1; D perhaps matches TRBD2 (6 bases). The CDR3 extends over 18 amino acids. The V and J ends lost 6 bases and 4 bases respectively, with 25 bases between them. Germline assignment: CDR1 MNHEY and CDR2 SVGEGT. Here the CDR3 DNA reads TGTGCCAGCAGCTCCCCCTCCCTCCGTGGGGACTTATACAATGAGCAGTTCTTC. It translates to CASSSPSLRGDLYNEQFF.

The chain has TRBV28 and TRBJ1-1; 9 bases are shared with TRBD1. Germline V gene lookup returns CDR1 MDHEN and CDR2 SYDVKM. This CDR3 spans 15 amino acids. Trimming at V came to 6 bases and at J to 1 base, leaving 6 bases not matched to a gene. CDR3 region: CASSAPGQGNTEAFF. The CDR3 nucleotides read TGTGCCAGCAGCGCACCGGGACAGGGGAACACTGAAGCTTTCTTT.

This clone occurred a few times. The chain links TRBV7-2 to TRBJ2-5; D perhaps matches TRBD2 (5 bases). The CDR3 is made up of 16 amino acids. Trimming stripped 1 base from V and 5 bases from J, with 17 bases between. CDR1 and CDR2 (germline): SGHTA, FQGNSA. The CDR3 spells CASSLGSVRTRETQYF. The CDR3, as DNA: TGTGCCAGCAGCTTAGGTTCGGTGCGAACTAGGGAGACCCAGTACTTC.

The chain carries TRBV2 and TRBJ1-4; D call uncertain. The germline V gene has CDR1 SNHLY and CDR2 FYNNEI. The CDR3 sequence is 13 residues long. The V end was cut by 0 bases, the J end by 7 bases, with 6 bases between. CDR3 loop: CASSEAPGEKLFF. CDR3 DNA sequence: TGTGCCAGCAGTGAAGCGCCGGGTGAAAAACTGTTTTTT.

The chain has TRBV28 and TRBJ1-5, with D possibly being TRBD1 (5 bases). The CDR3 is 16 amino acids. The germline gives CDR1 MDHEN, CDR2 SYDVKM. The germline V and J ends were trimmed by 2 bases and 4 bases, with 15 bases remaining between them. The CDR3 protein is CASSLGAGPTNQPQHF. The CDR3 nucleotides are TGTGCCAGCAGTTTAGGGGCAGGGCCGACTAATCAGCCCCAGCATTTT. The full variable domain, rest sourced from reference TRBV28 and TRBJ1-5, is DVKVTQSSRYLVKRTGEKVFLECVQDMDHENMFWYRQDPGLGLRLIYFSYDVKMKEKGDIPEGYSVSREKKERFSLILESASTNQTSMYLCASSLGAGPTNQPQHFGDGTRLSIL.